This T cell receptor (beta chain) appears in the sequencing data of a study of Graves' ophthalmopathy and Graves' hyperthyroidism. Overall study context: No treatment had been given when peripheral blood was collected at initial diagnosis.

Investigators amplified TCR beta CDR3 regions from RNA transcripts. Second-round multiplex PCR came after first-round RT-PCR with HTBI primers. TCRdb re-called the multiplex PCR reads through MiXCR, storing one row per CDR3 protein. The data contain a few hundred thousand distinct CDR3 sequences, approximately 20% of them singletons. The CDR3 extends over 12 amino acids. Germline assignment: CDR1 MDHEN and CDR2 SYDVKM. Trimming stripped 11 bases from V and 2 bases from J, with 10 bases between. This clonotype has ten or more counts. Pregnant or lactating patients and those with other autoimmune diseases or uncontrolled infections were excluded. The authors diagnosed from clinical symptoms, serum thyroxine, TRAb, thyroid ultrasound and orbital computed tomography.

This TCR derives from a woman in her late teens or twenties with Graves' ophthalmopathy. The V and J genes are TRBV28 and TRBJ1-5; D is unclear. Input material: peripheral blood. CDR3 bases: TGTGCCGTCGATAGGGGCAATCAGCCCCAGCATTTT. This translates into CAVDRGNQPQHF.